This TCR beta chain appears in the sequencing data of a study of cytomegalovirus exposure and HLA in healthy donors. The PCR employed 60 Vbeta primers together with 13 Jbeta primers. Using immunoSEQ multiplex PCR, the repertoire was profiled, and TCRdb retains in-frame clones only, with some absent. The repertoire holds about 200,000 clones, with approximately 85% as singletons. CDR1 and CDR2 from the germline V gene are SGHTA and FQGNSA. CDR3 size: 15 residues. V dropped 7 bases and J dropped 5; count of bases not matched to a gene: 10. The chain recombines TRBV7-2 with TRBJ1-1; 10 bases fit TRBD1. Sequenced input: PBMCs. The receptor's source is a girl aged 10-17 years in good health and CMV-seropositive. Here the CDR3 DNA reads TGTGCCAGCAACATTGCTGACAGGGGGCATACTGAAGCTTTCTTT. Amino acid sequence: CASNIADRGHTEAFF.